The rows below give T cell receptor beta chains drawn from one sample of a study of Graves' ophthalmopathy and Graves' hyperthyroidism. In TCRdb, the multiplex PCR reads were re-called with MiXCR into one record per CDR3 protein. Here the sample spans about 24,000 distinct CDR3 sequences, 45% to 60% being singletons. The source material was peripheral blood. The receptors were sampled from an adult woman with stable Graves' hyperthyroidism. Both conserved end residues are part of each CDR3. D genes are given only for firm matches. Some rows have no size entry. The others give once, few or many, or a class for an expanded clone.

d_gene,abundance,j_gene,v_gene,len,CDR3aa,CDR3nt
TRBD2,.,TRBJ2-1,TRBV5-1,15,CASSLEQAGRGEQFF,TGCGCCAGCAGCTTGGAACAAGCGGGGCGCGGGGAGCAGTTCTTC
.,.,TRBJ2-5,TRBV2,16,CASSGLGSPQTETQYF,TGTGCCAGCAGTGGCCTCGGGTCTCCACAAACCGAGACCCAGTACTTC
.,many,TRBJ2-3,TRBV5-6,14,CASGGQAGRDTQYF,TGTGCCAGCGGGGGCCAAGCGGGAAGAGATACGCAGTATTTT
TRBD1,.,TRBJ2-7,TRBV7-2,15,CASSTPGTGAYEQYF,TGTGCCAGCAGCACCCCCGGGACAGGAGCCTACGAGCAGTACTTC
TRBD2,.,TRBJ2-7,TRBV6-1,14,CASSEVAGFYEQYF,TGTGCCAGCAGTGAGGTAGCGGGATTCTACGAGCAGTACTTC
TRBD2,medium-sized,TRBJ2-5,TRBV20-1,15,CSARDASGGAKTQYF,TGCAGTGCTAGAGATGCTAGCGGGGGGGCGAAGACCCAGTACTTC
.,.,TRBJ2-3,TRBV7-8,14,CASSLGFGSDMLYF,TGTGCCAGCAGCTTAGGGTTTGGGTCAGATATGCTGTATTTT
.,many,TRBJ2-1,TRBV12-3/TRBV12-4,14,CASGPGWGNNEQFF,TGTGCCAGCGGGCCCGGGTGGGGGAATAATGAGCAGTTCTTC
.,.,TRBJ2-2,TRBV14,17,CASSQGFADLGTGELFF,TGTGCCAGCAGCCAGGGTTTCGCGGACCTAGGGACCGGGGAGCTGTTTTTT
TRBD1,medium-sized,TRBJ2-7,TRBV5-1,14,CASSLVDRVSEQYF,TGCGCCAGCAGCTTAGTCGACAGGGTCTCCGAGCAGTACTTC
TRBD2,many,TRBJ2-1,TRBV20-1,16,CSARDSGLAGAAEQFF,TGCAGTGCTAGAGATTCGGGGCTAGCGGGAGCGGCTGAGCAGTTCTTC
TRBD1,.,TRBJ1-6,TRBV12-3/TRBV12-4,15,CASSRQGSYNSPLHF,TGTGCCAGCAGCCGACAGGGGTCCTATAATTCACCCCTCCACTTT
TRBD2,.,TRBJ2-1,TRBV20-1,15,CSASPTSAAYNGQFF,TGCAGTGCTTCACCGACTAGCGCGGCCTACAATGGGCAGTTCTTC
.,.,TRBJ1-6,TRBV15,16,CATSRIGPFPDSPLHF,TGTGCCACCAGCAGAATCGGCCCCTTCCCCGATTCACCCCTCCACTTT
.,once,TRBJ2-1,TRBV4-1,14,CASSQVLVYNEQFF,TGCGCCAGCAGCCAAGTTCTAGTTTACAATGAGCAGTTCTTC
TRBD2,.,TRBJ2-3,TRBV20-1,15,CSARAAGGPNHTQYF,TGCAGTGCTAGAGCAGCGGGAGGGCCGAATCATACGCAGTATTTT
.,.,TRBJ1-5,TRBV15,16,CATSRVAGSYEQPQHF,TGTGCCACCAGCAGAGTCGCTGGATCCTACGAGCAGCCCCAGCATTTT